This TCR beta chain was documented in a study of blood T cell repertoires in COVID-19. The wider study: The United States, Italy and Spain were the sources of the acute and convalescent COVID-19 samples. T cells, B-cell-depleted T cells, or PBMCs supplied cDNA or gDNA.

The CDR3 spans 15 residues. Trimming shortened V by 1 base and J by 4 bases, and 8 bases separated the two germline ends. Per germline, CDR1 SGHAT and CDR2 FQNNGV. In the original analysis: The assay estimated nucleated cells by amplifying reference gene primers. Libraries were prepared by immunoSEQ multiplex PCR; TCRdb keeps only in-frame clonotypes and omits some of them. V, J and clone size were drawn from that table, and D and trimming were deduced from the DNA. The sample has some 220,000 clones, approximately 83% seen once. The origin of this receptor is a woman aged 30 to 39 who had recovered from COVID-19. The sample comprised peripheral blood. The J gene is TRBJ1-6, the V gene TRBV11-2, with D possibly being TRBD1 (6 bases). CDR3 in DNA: TGTGCCAGCAGCTTAGGGCAGGGGTATAATTCACCCCTCCACTTT. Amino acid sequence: CASSLGQGYNSPLHF.